This TCR beta chain was profiled in a study of T-cell reconstitution after alpha-beta-depleted transplantation in children. The V and J ends lost 2 bases and 3 bases, in that order; junction bases with no gene match: 9. From germline, CDR1 is LNHNV and CDR2 YYDKDF (reference sequence). The CDR3 runs 17 residues. On this clonotype: What it recognizes is unknown.

Preparing the TCRbeta library involved the use of unique molecular identifiers. TCRdb called the PCR reads again in MiXCR, with one record for every CDR3 protein. The data contain over 400,000 distinct CDR3 sequences, around two fifths of them seen just once; the ten biggest clones take up under 35%. Overall study results and limits: Diversity and T-cell counts at one year after transplant derived mostly from new T cells. After transplant, high TCRbeta diversity at day 60 in some patients arose from surviving recipient T cells and thymic progenitors. By about two months after transplant, alpha-beta T cells reportedly arose from several hundred graft clones that had expanded.

This specimen consisted of PBMCs, obtained before TCRalphabeta/CD19-depleted stem cell transplant. The sequence was collected from a girl aged 2-10 years with aplastic anemia, due to receive a stem cell transplant. J is TRBJ2-2 and V is TRBV15; TRBD1 agrees at 7 bases. CDR3 protein: CATSRRLDRAHTGELFF. The DNA for the CDR3 is TGTGCCACCAGCAGAAGACTTGACAGGGCCCACACCGGGGAGCTGTTTTTT. The full variable domain, in which reference TRBV15 and TRBJ2-2 provide the parts outside the CDR3, is DAMVIQNPRYQVTQFGKPVTLSCSQTLNHNVMYWYQQKSSQAPKLLFHYYDKDFNNEADTPDNFQSRRPNTSFCFLDIRSPGLGDTAMYLCATSRRLDRAHTGELFFGEGSRLTVL.